This T cell receptor (beta chain) appears in the sequencing data of a study of T cell changes during pregnancy in multiple sclerosis. Using immunoSEQ multiplex PCR, the repertoire was profiled, and TCRdb retains in-frame clones only, with some absent. This table has about 17,000 clones, 88% appearing once. Sample share makes this clone medium-sized (0.01 to 0.1%). This CDR3 region has 17 residues. V shed 0 bases and J shed 0 bases, with 13 bases lying between them. Germline CDR1 reads MRHNA; CDR2 reads SNTAGT. The chain uses TRBV6-4 and TRBJ2-3; no clear D gene. The TCR sequence derives from a female donor in good health, enrolled as a control in a pregnancy study. Sequenced here: CD8+ T cells from peripheral blood mononuclear cells, sampled after pregnancy. CDR3: CASSDSSLGESTDTQYF. The DNA of the CDR3 is TGTGCCAGCAGTGACTCCAGTCTTGGAGAAAGCACAGATACGCAGTATTTT.